This TCR beta chain is drawn from a study of shared clonotypes between healthy human individuals. Broader study findings: It was observed that approximately 5% of naive CD4 clonotypes were shared across several donors. Larger estimated richness was generally seen in naive subsets than in memory subsets.

Generated by immunoSEQ multiplex PCR, the TCRdb table keeps only in-frame clones and is missing some. The sample holds around 1.9 million clones; approximately 92% are singletons and the top ten take about 1.6%. As regards this clone: Its antigen is currently unknown.

Germline values: CDR1 MNHEY, CDR2 SMNVEV (reference sequence). The CDR3 has 14 residues. The V segment lost 2 bases and the J segment 4 bases; nucleotides outside the gene matches: 4. Naive CD8 cells, CD45RO-negative and positively selected for CCR7, excluded terminally differentiated effector memory CD45RA+ cells. Donors comprised healthy HIV-negative adults lacking recent acute infections or vaccinations. The sample comprised naive CD8+ T cells from PBMCs. This sequence joins TRBV27 and TRBJ2-7; 8 positions agree with TRBD1. The origin of this receptor is a man between 18 and 29 years old in good health. Some clones in this sample may be carry-over from other donors' samples. This chain's CDR3 is CASSLGRGRYEQYF. The CDR3 coding sequence is TGTGCCAGCAGTTTAGGCAGGGGGCGGTACGAGCAGTACTTC.